The text below deals with one TCR beta chain. Its antigen has not been determined. No quality values exist for individual bases; no much larger clone is one base distant. This sample stems from a study of regulatory T cells in long-lasting Graves disease (dated by TCRdb to the early 2020s). Regarding the study in general: Persistent Graves' disease meant more than 5 years of antithyroid drug treatment with TSH receptor autoantibodies that stayed positive. Peripheral blood TCR sequencing and RNA sequencing compared persistent Graves' disease patients with newly diagnosed Graves' disease patients. The study was registered as a clinical trial and conducted in China. A total of around 35 samples were covered by TCR sequencing, comprising approximately 13 persistent and roughly 20 newly diagnosed Graves' disease patients. On average, persistent Graves' disease patients in the clinical cohort had been on antithyroid drugs for approximately 10 years.

The germline V gene sets CDR1 to MDHEN and CDR2 to SYDVKM. V loses 6 bases at its end and J loses 6 bases; junction bases beyond the gene matches: 10. The CDR3 covers 15 residues, taking in both the cysteine and the phenylalanine. Of all the DNA, just the CDR3 is kept, 45 bases in frame from base 1. The library came from multiplex PCR. TCRdb names Illumina HiSeq 4000 as the instrument used. To build TCR beta libraries, CDR3 regions were amplified by Arm-PCR using iRepertoire HTBI primers. Before sequencing, the PCR products went through gel purification. Regarding the original processing steps: Gene usage analysis of CDR3 amino acid clonotypes relied on the 55 to 80 TRBV and 14 TRBJ segments identified across samples. Filtered high-quality paired reads were merged into contigs using COPE and FqMerger. BLAST was used to align contigs to IMGT TRBV, TRBD and TRBJ reference genes, and CDR3 was defined according to IMGT. Any clonotype with a frequency above 0.1% was counted as a highly expanded clone. Shannon entropy was used to measure repertoire diversity, and the Gini coefficient was used to measure V-J evenness. Clonotypes shared by more than one individual were considered public. Using fastp at Q25 and MiXCR, TCRdb reprocessed the public reads and kept productive beta chains. Rows with one shared CDR3 protein collapse into an entry with the most common genes and DNA. V and J calls and clone size were set by TCRdb, not the authors. Counted in this sample were about 470,000 distinct CDR3 sequences; less than 25% of them appeared once. 7% to 10% of the sample belongs to the ten largest clones.

The sample's time point label, in plain terms: persistent/refractory GD, antithyroid drugs over 5 years with positive TRAb. RNA was extracted from PBMCs in TRIzol for both TCR sequencing and RNA sequencing. Graves' disease was diagnosed according to American Thyroid Association guidelines. Patients for the study were recruited at an endocrinology department in Xi'an, China. From each patient, approximately 9 milliliters of peripheral blood was collected into an EDTA anticoagulant tube. Ficoll Paque Plus density gradient separation was used to isolate PBMCs, and no additional T cell sorting was done. An Agilent 2100 Bioanalyzer and agarose gel were used to assess RNA quality, and a NanoDrop 2000 was used to measure RNA concentration. What the work shows at the level of the full study, not this receptor alone: Persistent disease showed preferential use of TRBV28, TRBJ1-2 and TRBJ2-5, whereas newly diagnosed disease favored TRBV20-1 and TRBJ2-1. Compared with newly diagnosed patients, persistent Graves' disease patients had lower TCR Shannon entropy and fewer highly expanded clones, which suggests clonal expansion. Persistent patients shared more public clonotypes among themselves (approximately 2,500) than newly diagnosed patients did (more than 950). Only the TCR beta chain was sequenced and analyzed. The study examined only peripheral blood because the primary lesion, thyroid tissue, could not be accessed. The authors noted that the small sample size was a limitation that may lower accuracy.

The chain is assembled from TRBV28 and TRBJ2-1; the central 8 bases match TRBD1. The source was peripheral blood mononuclear cells (PBMCs), collected when the disease was refractory, from a patient treated with antithyroid drugs. This receptor was obtained from a female donor with Graves disease. The CDR3 amino acid sequence is: CASRKRQGWGNEQFF. At the DNA level, the sequence is TGTGCCAGCAGAAAGCGACAGGGGTGGGGCAATGAGCAGTTCTTC.